The sequence of this T cell receptor beta chain was determined in a study of cytomegalovirus exposure and HLA in healthy donors. As regards this clone: Its cognate antigen is unknown.

PCR involved 60 Vbeta and 13 Jbeta primers. Method: immunoSEQ multiplex PCR; TCRdb's copy keeps in-frame clones and lacks some. This table holds approximately 170,000 clones, over 75% found once. Healthy bone marrow donors formed the donor group. Study results and limitations: Immune exposure was documented only through CMV serostatus. A later analysis associated around 17,000 TCR beta sequences with HLA alleles at a 0.05 false discovery rate.

Sequenced sample: PBMCs. This receptor was identified in a human donor in good health.

The CDR3 region has the DNA TGTGCCAGCAGATCCACTAGCGGGGCCCAGGGGGGGGAGCAGTTCTTC. Translating it yields CASRSTSGAQGGEQFF. The chain carries TRBV11-2 and TRBJ2-1, with 10 positions matching TRBD2. Germline-derived CDR1 and CDR2 are SGHAT and FQNNGV. The V gene end was trimmed by 6 bases and the J gene end by 10 bases; junction bases not matched to a gene: 15. The CDR3 is 16 amino acids.